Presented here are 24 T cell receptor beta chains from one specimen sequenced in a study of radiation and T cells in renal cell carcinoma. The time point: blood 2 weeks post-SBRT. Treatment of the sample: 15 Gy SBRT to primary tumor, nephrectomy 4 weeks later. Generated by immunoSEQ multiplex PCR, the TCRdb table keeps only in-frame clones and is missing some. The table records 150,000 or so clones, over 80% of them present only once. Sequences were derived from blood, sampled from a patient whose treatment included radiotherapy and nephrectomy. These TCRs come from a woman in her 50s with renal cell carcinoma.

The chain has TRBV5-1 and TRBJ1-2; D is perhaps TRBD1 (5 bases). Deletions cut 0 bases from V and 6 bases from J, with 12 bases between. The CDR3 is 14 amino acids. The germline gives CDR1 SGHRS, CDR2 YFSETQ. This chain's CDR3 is CASSLVSQGDGYTF. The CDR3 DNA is TGCGCCAGCAGCTTGGTTTCTCAGGGCGATGGCTACACCTTC.

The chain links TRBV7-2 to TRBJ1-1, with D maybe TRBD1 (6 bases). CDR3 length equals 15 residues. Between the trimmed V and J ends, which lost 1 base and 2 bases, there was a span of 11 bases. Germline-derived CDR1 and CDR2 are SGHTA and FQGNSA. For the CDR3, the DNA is TGTGCCAGCAGCTTAGGGGTCGGGGGCAACACTGAAGCTTTCTTT. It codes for CASSLGVGGNTEAFF. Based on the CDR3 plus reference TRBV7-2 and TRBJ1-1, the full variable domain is GAGVSQSPSNKVTEKGKDVELRCDPISGHTALYWYRQSLGQGLEFLIYFQGNSAPDKSGLPSDRFSAERTGGSVSTLTIQRTQQEDSAVYLCASSLGVGGNTEAFFGQGTRLTVV.

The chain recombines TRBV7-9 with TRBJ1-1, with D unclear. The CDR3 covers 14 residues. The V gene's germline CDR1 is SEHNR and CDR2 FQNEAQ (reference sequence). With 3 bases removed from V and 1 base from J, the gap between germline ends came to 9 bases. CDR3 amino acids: CASSFGLTNTEAFF. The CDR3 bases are TGTGCCAGCAGCTTCGGTCTTACGAACACTGAAGCTTTCTTT. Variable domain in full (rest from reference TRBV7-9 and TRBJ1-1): DTGVSQNPRHKITKRGQNVTFRCDPISEHNRLYWYRQTLGQGPEFLTYFQNEAQLEKSRLLSDRFSAERPKGSFSTLEIQRTEQGDSAMYLCASSFGLTNTEAFFGQGTRLTVV.

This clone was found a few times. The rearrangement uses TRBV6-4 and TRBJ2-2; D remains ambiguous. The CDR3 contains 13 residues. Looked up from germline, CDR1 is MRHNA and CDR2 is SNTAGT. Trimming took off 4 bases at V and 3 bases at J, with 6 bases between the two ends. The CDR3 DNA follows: TGTGCCAGCAGTGCCTCTTACACCGGGGAGCTGTTTTTT. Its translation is CASSASYTGELFF.

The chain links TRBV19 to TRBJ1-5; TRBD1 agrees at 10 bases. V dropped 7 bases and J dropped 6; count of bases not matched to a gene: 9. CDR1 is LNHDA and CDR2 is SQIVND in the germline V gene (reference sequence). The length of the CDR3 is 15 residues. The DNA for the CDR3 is TGTGCCAGTAACCCGGGACAGGGGACTTTTCAGCCCCAGCATTTT. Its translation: CASNPGQGTFQPQHF.

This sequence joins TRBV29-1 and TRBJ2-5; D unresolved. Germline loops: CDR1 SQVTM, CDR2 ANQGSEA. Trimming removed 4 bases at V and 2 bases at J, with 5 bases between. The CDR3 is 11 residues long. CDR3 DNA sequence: TGCAGCGTTGGCACTCAAGAGACCCAGTACTTC. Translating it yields CSVGTQETQYF.

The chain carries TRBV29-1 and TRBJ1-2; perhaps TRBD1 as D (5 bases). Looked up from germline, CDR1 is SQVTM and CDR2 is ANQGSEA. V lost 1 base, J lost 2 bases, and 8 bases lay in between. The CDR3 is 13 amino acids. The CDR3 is CSVEVGENYGYTF. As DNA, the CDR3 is TGCAGCGTTGAAGTAGGGGAAAACTATGGCTACACCTTC.

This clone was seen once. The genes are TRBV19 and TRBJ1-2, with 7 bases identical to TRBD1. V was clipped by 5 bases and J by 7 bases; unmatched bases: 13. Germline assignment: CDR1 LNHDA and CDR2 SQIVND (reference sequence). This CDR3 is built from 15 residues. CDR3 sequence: CASSLGTVSLSGYTF. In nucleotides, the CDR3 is TGTGCCAGTAGTCTTGGGACAGTCTCTTTAAGTGGCTACACCTTC.

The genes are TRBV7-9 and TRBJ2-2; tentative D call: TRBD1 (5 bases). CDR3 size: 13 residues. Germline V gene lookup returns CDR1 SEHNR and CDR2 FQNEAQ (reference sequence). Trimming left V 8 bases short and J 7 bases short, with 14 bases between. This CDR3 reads CASGASSLGELFF. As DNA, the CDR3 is TGTGCCAGCGGGGCCTCCTCCCTCGGGGAGCTGTTTTTT.

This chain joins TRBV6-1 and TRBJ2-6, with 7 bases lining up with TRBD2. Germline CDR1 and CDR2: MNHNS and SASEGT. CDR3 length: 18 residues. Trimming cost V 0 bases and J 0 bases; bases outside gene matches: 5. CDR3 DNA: TGTGCCAGCAGTGAAGCGTGGGGGGGAAGCTCTGGGGCCAACGTCCTGACTTTC. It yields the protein CASSEAWGGSSGANVLTF.

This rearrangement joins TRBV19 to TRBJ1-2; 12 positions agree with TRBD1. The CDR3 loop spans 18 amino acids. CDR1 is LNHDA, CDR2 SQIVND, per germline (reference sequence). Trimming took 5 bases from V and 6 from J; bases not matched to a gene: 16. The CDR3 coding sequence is TGTGCCAGTAGTCCTGCTCGGGGTCGGGACAGGGGGCGGAATGGCTACACCTTC. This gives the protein CASSPARGRDRGRNGYTF.

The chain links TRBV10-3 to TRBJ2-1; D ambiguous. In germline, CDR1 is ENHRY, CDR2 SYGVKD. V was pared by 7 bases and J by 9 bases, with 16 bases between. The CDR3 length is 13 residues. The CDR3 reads CAIKGPLGGEQFF. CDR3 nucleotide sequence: TGTGCCATCAAAGGACCCCTAGGCGGTGAGCAGTTCTTC.

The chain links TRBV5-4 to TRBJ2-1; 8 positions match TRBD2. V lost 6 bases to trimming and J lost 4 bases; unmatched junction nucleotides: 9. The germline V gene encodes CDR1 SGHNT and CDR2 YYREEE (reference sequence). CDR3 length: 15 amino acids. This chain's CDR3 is CASNPGGGLYNEQFF. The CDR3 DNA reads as TGTGCCAGCAACCCCGGCGGGGGGCTGTACAATGAGCAGTTCTTC.

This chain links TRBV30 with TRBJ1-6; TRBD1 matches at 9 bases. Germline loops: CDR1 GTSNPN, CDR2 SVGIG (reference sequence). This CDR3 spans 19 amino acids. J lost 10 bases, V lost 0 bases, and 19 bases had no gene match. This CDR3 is CAWSVTRYFRDREESPLHF. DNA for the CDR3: TGTGCCTGGAGTGTTACGAGATATTTCCGGGACAGGGAGGAATCACCCCTCCACTTT.

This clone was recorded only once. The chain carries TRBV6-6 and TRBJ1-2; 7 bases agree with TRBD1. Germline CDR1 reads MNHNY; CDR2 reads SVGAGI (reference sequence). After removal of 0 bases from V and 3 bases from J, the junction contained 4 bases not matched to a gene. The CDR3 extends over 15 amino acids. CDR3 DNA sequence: TGTGCCAGCAGTTACTCGAATACAGGGGACTATGGCTACACCTTC. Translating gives CASSYSNTGDYGYTF.

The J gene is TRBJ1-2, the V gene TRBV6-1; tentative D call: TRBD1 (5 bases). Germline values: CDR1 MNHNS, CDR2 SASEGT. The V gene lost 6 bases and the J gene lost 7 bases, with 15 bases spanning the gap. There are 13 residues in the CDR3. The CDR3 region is CASRPNQGPGYTF. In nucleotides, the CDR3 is TGTGCCAGCAGGCCCAACCAGGGTCCTGGCTACACCTTC.

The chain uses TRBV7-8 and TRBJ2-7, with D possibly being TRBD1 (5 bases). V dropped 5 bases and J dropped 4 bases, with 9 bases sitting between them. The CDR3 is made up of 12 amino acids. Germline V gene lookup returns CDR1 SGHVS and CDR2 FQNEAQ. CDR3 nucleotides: TGTGCCAGCAGCCCCAGGGCGTACGAGCAGTACTTC. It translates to CASSPRAYEQYF.

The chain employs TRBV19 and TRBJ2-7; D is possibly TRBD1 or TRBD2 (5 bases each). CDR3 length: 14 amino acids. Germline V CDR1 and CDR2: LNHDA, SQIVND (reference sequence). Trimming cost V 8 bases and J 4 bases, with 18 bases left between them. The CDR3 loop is CASAPQGAAYEQYF. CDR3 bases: TGTGCCAGTGCCCCTCAGGGAGCAGCATACGAGCAGTACTTC.

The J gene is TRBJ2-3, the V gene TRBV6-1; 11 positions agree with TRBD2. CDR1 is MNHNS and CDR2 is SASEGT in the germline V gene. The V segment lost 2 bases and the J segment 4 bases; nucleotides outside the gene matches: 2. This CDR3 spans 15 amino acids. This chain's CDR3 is CASSELAGGPDTQYF. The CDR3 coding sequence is TGTGCCAGCAGTGAACTAGCGGGGGGCCCAGATACGCAGTATTTT.

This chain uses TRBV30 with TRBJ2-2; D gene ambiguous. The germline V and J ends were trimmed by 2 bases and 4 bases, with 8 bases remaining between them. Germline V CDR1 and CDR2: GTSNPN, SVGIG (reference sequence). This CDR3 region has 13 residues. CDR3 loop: CAWSLGPTGELFF. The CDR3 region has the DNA TGTGCCTGGAGTCTCGGCCCCACCGGGGAGCTGTTTTTT.

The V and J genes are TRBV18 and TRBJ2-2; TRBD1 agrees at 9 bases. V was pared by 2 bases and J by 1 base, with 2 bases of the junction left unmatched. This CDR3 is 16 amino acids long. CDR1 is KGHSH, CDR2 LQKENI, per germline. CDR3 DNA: TGTGCCAGCTCACCAAGGGGACAGGGGAACACCGGGGAGCTGTTTTTT. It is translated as CASSPRGQGNTGELFF.

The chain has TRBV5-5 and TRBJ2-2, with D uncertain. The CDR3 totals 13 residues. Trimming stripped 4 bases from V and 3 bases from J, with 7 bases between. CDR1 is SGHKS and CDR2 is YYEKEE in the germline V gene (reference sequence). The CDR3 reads CASSPHDTGELFF. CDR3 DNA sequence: TGTGCCAGCAGCCCACACGACACCGGGGAGCTGTTTTTT.

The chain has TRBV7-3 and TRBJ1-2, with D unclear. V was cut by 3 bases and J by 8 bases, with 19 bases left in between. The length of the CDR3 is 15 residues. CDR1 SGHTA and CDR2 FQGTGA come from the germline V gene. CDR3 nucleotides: TGTGCCAGCAGCTTTTACATCAAGATGGAGGTCGGCTACACCTTC. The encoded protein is CASSFYIKMEVGYTF.

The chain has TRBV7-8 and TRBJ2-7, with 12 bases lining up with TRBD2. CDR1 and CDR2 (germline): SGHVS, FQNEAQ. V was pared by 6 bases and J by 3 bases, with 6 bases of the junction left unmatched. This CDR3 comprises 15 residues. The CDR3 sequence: CASSSGTSGFYEQYF. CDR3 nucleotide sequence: TGTGCCAGCAGTTCCGGGACTAGCGGGTTCTACGAGCAGTACTTC. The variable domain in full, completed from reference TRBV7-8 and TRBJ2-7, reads GAGVSQSPRYKVAKRGQDVALRCDPISGHVSLFWYQQALGQGPEFLTYFQNEAQLDKSGLPSDRFFAERPEGSVSTLKIQRTQQEDSAVYLCASSSGTSGFYEQYFGPGTRLTVT.